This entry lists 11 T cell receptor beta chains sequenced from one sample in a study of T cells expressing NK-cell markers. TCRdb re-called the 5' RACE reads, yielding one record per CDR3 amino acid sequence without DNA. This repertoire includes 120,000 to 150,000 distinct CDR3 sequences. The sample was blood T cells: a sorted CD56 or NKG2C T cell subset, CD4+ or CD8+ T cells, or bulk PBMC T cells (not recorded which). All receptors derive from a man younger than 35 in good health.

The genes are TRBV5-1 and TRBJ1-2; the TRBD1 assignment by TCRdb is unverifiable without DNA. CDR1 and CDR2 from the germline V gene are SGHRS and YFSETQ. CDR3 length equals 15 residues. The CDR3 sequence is CASSLGTAPNYGYTF.

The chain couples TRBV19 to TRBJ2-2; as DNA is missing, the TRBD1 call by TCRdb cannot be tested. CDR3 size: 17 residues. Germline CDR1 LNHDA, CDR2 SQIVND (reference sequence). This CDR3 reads CASSMPLDRVGTGELFF.

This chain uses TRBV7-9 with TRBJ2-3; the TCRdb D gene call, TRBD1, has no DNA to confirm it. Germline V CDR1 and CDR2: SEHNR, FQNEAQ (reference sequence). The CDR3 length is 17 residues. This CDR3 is CASSFKPTGIPTDTQYF.

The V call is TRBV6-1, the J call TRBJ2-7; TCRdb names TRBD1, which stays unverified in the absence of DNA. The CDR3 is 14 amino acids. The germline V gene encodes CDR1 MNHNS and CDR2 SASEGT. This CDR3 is CASSDRDGVYEQYF.

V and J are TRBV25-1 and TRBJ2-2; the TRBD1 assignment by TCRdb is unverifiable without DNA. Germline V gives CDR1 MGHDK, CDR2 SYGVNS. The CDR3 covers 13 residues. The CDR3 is CASSPGISGELFF.

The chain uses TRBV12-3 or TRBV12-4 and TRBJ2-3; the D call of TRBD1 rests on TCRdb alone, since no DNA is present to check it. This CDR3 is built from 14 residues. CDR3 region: CASSQGLFTDTQYF.

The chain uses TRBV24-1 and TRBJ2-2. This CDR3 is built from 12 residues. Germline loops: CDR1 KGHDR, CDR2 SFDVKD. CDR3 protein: CATFSSTGELFF.

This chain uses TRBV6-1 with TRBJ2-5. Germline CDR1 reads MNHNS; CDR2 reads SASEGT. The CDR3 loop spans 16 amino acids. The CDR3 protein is CASSEWNRVSQETQYF.

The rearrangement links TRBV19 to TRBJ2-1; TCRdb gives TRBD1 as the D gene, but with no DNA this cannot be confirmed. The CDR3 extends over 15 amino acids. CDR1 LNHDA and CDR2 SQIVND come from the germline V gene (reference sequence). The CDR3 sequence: CASSIDSGGWNEQFF.

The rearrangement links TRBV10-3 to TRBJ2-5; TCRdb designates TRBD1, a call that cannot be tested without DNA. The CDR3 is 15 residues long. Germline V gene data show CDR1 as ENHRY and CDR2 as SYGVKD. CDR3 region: CAIRESQGLQETQYF.

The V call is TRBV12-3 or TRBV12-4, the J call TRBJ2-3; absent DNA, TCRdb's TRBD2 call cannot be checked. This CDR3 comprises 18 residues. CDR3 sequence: CASSLGGLAALSTDTQYF.